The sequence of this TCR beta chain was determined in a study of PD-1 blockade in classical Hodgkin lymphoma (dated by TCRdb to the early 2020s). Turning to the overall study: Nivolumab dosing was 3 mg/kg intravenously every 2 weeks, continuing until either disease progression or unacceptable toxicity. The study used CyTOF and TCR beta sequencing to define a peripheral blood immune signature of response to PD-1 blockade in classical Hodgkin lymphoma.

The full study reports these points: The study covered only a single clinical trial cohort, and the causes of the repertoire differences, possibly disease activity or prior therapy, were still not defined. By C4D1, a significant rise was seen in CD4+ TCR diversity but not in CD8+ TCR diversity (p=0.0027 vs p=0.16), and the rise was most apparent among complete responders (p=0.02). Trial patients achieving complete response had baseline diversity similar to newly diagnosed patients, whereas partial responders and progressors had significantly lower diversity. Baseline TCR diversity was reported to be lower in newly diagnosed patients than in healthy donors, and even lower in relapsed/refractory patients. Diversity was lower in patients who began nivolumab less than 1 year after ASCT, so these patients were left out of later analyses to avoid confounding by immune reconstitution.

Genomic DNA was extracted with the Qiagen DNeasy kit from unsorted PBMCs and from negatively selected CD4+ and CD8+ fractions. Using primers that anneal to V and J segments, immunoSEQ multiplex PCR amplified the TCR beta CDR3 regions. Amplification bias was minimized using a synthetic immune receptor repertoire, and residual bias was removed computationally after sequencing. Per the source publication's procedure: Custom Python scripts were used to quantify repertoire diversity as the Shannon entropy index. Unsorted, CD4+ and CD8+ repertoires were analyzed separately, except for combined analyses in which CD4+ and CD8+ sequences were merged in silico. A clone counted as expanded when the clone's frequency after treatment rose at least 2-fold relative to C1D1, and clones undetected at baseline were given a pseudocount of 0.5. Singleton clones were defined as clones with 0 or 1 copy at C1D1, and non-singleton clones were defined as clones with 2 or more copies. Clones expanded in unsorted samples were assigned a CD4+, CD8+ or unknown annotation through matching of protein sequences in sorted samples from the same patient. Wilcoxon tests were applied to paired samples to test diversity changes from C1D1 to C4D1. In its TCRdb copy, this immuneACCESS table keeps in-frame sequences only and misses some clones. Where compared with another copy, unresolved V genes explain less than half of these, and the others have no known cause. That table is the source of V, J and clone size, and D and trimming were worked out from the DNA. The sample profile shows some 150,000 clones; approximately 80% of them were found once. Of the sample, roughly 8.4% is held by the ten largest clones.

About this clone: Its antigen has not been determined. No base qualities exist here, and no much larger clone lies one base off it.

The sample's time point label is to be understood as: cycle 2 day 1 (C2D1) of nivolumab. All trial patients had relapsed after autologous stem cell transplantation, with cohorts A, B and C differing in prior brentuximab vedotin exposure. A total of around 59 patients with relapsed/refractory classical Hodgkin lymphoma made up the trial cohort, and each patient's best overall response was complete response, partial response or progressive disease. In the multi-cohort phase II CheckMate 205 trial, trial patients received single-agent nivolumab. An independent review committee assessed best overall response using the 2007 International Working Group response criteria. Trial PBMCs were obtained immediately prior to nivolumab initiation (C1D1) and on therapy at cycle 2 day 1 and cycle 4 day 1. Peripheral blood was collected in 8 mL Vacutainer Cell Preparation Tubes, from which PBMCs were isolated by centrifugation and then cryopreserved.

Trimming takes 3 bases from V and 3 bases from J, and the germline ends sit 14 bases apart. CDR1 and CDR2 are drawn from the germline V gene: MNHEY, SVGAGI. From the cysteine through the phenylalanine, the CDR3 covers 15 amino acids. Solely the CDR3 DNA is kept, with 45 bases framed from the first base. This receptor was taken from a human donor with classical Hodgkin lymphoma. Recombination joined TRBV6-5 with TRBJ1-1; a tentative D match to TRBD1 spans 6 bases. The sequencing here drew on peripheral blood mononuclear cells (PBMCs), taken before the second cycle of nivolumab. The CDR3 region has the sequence CASSYSRGAYTEAFF. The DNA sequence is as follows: TGTGCCAGCAGTTATTCCAGGGGAGCGTACACTGAAGCTTTCTTT.